Each of the 6 T cell receptor beta chains below was sequenced from the same sample in a study of blood T cell repertoires in COVID-19 (dated by TCRdb to about 2020). Library generation was performed with the immunoSEQ multiplex PCR assay. This immuneACCESS table, as held by TCRdb, lists in-frame sequences with V and J called but not all clones. Of the missing ones, under half trace to an unresolved V gene in checked studies; the others have no known cause. This sample holds some 260,000 clones; around 90% were observed only once. The ten top clones hold 10% of the sample. Sequences were obtained from peripheral blood. The origin of the receptors is a woman in her 70s with COVID-19, enrolled during active disease.

This clone was recorded a few times. This chain joins TRBV2 and TRBJ1-4; D remains unclear. Germline CDR1 SNHLY, CDR2 FYNNEI. The CDR3 is made up of 14 amino acids. Trimming pared 6 bases from V and 5 bases from J, leaving 13 bases between. The DNA for the CDR3 is TGTGCCAGCAGGGGGAGCTTGGGGAATGAAAAACTGTTTTTT. Amino acid sequence: CASRGSLGNEKLFF.

Comments on this clone: Distinct nucleotide sequences in the sample also encode this CDR3. V gene TRBV20-1 combines with J gene TRBJ1-1; D uncertain. Germline V gene sequence: CDR1 DFQATT, CDR2 SNEGSKA (reference sequence). V was trimmed by 4 bases and J by 1 base, leaving 4 bases between them. This CDR3 region has 11 residues. In DNA form, the CDR3 reads TGCAGTGCTAATAGGAACACTGAAGCTTTCTTT. Translating it yields CSANRNTEAFF.

The rearrangement joins TRBV11-3 to TRBJ1-1; D remains ambiguous. V gave up 4 bases and J gave up 1 base, with 7 bases separating them. The CDR3 consists of 13 residues. CDR1 is SGHNT, CDR2 YENEEA, per germline. In DNA form, the CDR3 reads TGTGCCAGCAGCTCCCATTCGAACACTGAAGCTTTCTTT. It encodes CASSSHSNTEAFF.

The count of this clone is one. This rearrangement joins TRBV24-1 to TRBJ1-2; 10 bases line up with TRBD1. The V segment lost 10 bases and the J segment 4 bases; nucleotides outside the gene matches: 5. In germline, CDR1 is KGHDR, CDR2 SFDVKD. The CDR3 extends over 13 amino acids. The CDR3: CATAGQGGYGYTF. CDR3 coding DNA: TGTGCCACAGCAGGACAGGGGGGCTATGGCTACACCTTC.

The chain uses TRBV29-1 and TRBJ2-3, with 9 bases aligning to TRBD2. The CDR3 loop spans 13 amino acids. Trimming removed 4 bases from V and 4 bases from J; junction bases left unmatched: 3. Germline-derived CDR1 and CDR2 are SQVTM and ANQGSEA. Here the CDR3 DNA reads TGCAGCGTTGTTAGCGGGAGTGCAGATACGCAGTATTTT. Its translation is CSVVSGSADTQYF.

The gene calls are TRBV5-1 and TRBJ2-2; 10 bases are shared with TRBD2. CDR1 and CDR2 (germline): SGHRS, YFSETQ. The V and J ends lost 8 bases and 4 bases, in that order; junction bases with no gene match: 5. This CDR3 is built from 14 residues. The CDR3 nucleotides are TGCGCCAGTTCTAGCGGGAGTGCCACCGGGGAGCTGTTTTTT. This sequence encodes CASSSGSATGELFF. The entire variable domain, with the rest obtained from reference TRBV5-1 and TRBJ2-2, is as follows: KAGVTQTPRYLIKTRGQQVTLSCSPISGHRSVSWYQQTPGQGLQFLFEYFSETQRNKGNFPGRFSGRQFSNSRSEMNVSTLELGDSALYLCASSSGSATGELFFGEGSRLTVL.